This is a list of T cell receptor beta chains from one sample in a study of T cell responses to AZD1222 COVID-19 vaccine. Some clones are missing from TCRdb's copy, which holds only in-frame ones; the method was immunoSEQ multiplex PCR. This sample has some 150,000 clones, with around 90% found just once. The sample here was peripheral blood, taken on day 0 of AZD1222 vaccination. These receptors were taken from an adult in good health. Each CDR3 is given with its conserved first and last residue. D genes are given only for firm matches. Some rows have no size entry. The others give once, few or many, or a class for an expanded clone.

v_call	j_call	clone_size	d_call	cdr3_aa	cdr3_nt
TRBV12-5	TRBJ2-3	once	NA	CASGLSQLKDTQYF	TGTGCTAGTGGTTTGAGCCAGTTGAAAGATACGCAGTATTTT
TRBV19	TRBJ1-5	NA	NA	CASSIGVRGHDQPQHF	TGTGCCAGTAGTATAGGGGTTAGGGGACACGATCAGCCCCAGCATTTT
TRBV10-3	TRBJ1-2	NA	NA	CAISERNRLANYGYTF	TGTGCCATCAGTGAGAGGAACAGGTTAGCTAACTATGGCTACACCTTC
TRBV5-6	TRBJ2-6	NA	NA	CASSIRYRQPGANVLTF	TGTGCCAGCAGCATCAGGTACAGGCAGCCTGGGGCCAACGTCCTGACTTTC
TRBV18	TRBJ1-2	once	TRBD1	CASSPGTDSYGYTF	TGTGCCAGCTCACCAGGGACAGACTCCTATGGCTACACCTTC
TRBV30	TRBJ1-1	NA	NA	CAWGGPGVRAFF	TGTGCCTGGGGAGGCCCTGGTGTCCGAGCTTTCTTT
TRBV7-9	TRBJ2-2	NA	TRBD2	CASSLAGGGTGELFF	TGTGCCAGCAGCCTAGCGGGAGGGGGCACCGGGGAGCTGTTTTTT
TRBV6-5	TRBJ2-5	NA	NA	CASSMDYAETQYF	TGTGCCAGCAGTATGGACTATGCAGAGACCCAGTACTTC
TRBV30	TRBJ1-2	NA	NA	CAWSVLGGIYGYTF	TGTGCCTGGAGTGTACTAGGAGGGATTTATGGCTACACCTTC
TRBV3-1/TRBV3-2	TRBJ2-7	NA	NA	CASSQGPPGLYEQYF	TGTGCCAGCAGCCAGGGGCCTCCCGGCCTCTACGAGCAGTACTTC
TRBV5-1	TRBJ1-1	NA	TRBD1	CASSAGQGFTEAFF	TGCGCCAGCAGCGCGGGACAGGGGTTCACTGAAGCTTTCTTT
TRBV3-1/TRBV3-2	TRBJ2-1	NA	TRBD2	CASSPGTSLYEQFF	TGTGCCAGCAGCCCCGGGACTAGTTTATATGAGCAGTTCTTC
TRBV7-5	TRBJ1-1	NA	NA	CVSPYPTWTGGKGANTEAFF	TGTGTCAGCCCGTACCCAACCTGGACAGGGGGCAAAGGGGCGAACACTGAAGCTTTCTTT
TRBV19	TRBJ1-5	NA	NA	CASSEIRGGQPQHF	TGTGCCAGTAGTGAGATCAGGGGAGGACAGCCCCAGCATTTT
TRBV20-1	TRBJ2-7	NA	NA	CSAGLRGEQYF	TGCAGTGCTGGGCTCCGAGGGGAGCAGTACTTC
TRBV29-1	TRBJ2-7	NA	NA	CSVEGGRREQYF	TGCAGCGTTGAAGGTGGCAGACGCGAGCAGTACTTC
TRBV5-1	TRBJ2-7	NA	NA	CASSSDSLSYEQYF	TGCGCCAGCAGCTCGGACAGCCTCTCCTACGAGCAGTACTTC
TRBV5-6	TRBJ2-7	NA	NA	CASSLSIPYEQYF	TGTGCCAGCAGCTTGTCTATTCCCTACGAGCAGTACTTC
TRBV15	TRBJ2-3	NA	NA	CATSRDKIIGGLFSTQYF	TGTGCCACCAGCAGAGATAAAATCATCGGGGGATTGTTCTCTACGCAGTATTTT
TRBV25-1	TRBJ2-2	NA	NA	CASSGGSGTGELFF	TGTGCCAGCAGTGGAGGCAGCGGCACCGGGGAGCTGTTTTTT
TRBV6-5	TRBJ2-1	NA	NA	CASLAPPGYNEQFF	TGTGCCAGCTTGGCGCCGCCGGGCTACAATGAGCAGTTCTTC
TRBV9	TRBJ1-4	NA	NA	CASSPDSGEKLFF	TGTGCCAGCAGCCCGGACAGTGGGGAAAAACTGTTTTTT
TRBV19	TRBJ2-1	NA	TRBD2	CASRRTSGSVHEQFF	TGTGCCAGTAGGCGAACTAGCGGGAGTGTCCATGAGCAGTTCTTC
TRBV19	TRBJ1-5	NA	NA	CASSTDRVNQPQHF	TGTGCCAGTAGTACCGACAGAGTAAATCAGCCCCAGCATTTT
TRBV5-4	TRBJ2-3	once	NA	CASSEGTDTQYF	TGTGCCAGCAGCGAGGGCACAGATACGCAGTATTTT
TRBV5-4	TRBJ1-2	NA	TRBD1	CASSRSGTDYGYTF	TGTGCCAGCAGCCGCTCCGGGACAGACTATGGCTACACCTTC
TRBV7-9	TRBJ2-1	few	NA	CASSPGYSYNEQFF	TGTGCCAGCAGCCCGGGCTACTCCTACAATGAGCAGTTCTTC
TRBV3-1/TRBV3-2	TRBJ2-5	NA	NA	CASSQRRGNHETQYF	TGTGCCAGCAGCCAAAGGCGGGGCAATCACGAGACCCAGTACTTC
TRBV7-9	TRBJ1-1	NA	NA	CASNTGSLNTEAFF	TGTGCCAGCAATACCGGCAGTTTGAACACTGAAGCTTTCTTT
TRBV24-1	TRBJ2-1	NA	TRBD2	CATSGAGASYNEQFF	TGTGCCACCTCCGGAGCGGGAGCCAGTTACAATGAGCAGTTCTTC
TRBV27	TRBJ1-1	NA	NA	CASSPSQVSEAFF	TGTGCCAGCAGTCCGAGCCAGGTTAGCGAAGCTTTCTTT
TRBV5-1	TRBJ2-5	NA	NA	CASSYPGRETQYF	TGCGCCAGCAGCTACCCAGGGAGAGAGACCCAGTACTTC